One sample yielded the 27 T cell receptor beta chains listed below, sequenced in a study of post-analysis software for immune sequencing data. Study-level points and caveats: Among several TRBV segments more frequent in patients than controls were TRBV5-6, TRBV5-1 and TRBV20-1.

Unique molecular identifiers were built into the TCR beta cDNA libraries. In TCRdb, the PCR reads were re-called with MiXCR into one record per CDR3 protein. The sample yields about 260,000 distinct CDR3 sequences, 36% seen once. Their cognate antigens are unknown. Sequencing was carried out using blood. The receptor set was obtained from a girl between 5 and 17 years old with multiple sclerosis.

This clonotype came up once. J is TRBJ2-7 and V is TRBV28; 7 bases align to TRBD1. This CDR3 contains 19 residues. The germline V gene has CDR1 MDHEN and CDR2 SYDVKM. Trimming took 4 bases from V and 1 from J; bases not matched to a gene: 19. CDR3 coding DNA: TGTGCCAGCAGTTCGCAGGGGGTTTTCGGTGATCTGACTTCCTACGAGCAGTACTTC. Translation: CASSSQGVFGDLTSYEQYF.

The chain combines TRBV12-3 or TRBV12-4 with TRBJ1-3; no reliable D call. The CDR3 consists of 14 residues. Deletions cut 3 bases from V and 0 bases from J, with 6 bases between. CDR3 DNA: TGTGCCAGCAGTTTTAGGGCCTCTGGAAACACCATATATTTT. Translating it yields CASSFRASGNTIYF.

This rearrangement joins TRBV29-1 to TRBJ2-4; D is unresolved. Gene TRBJ2-7 matches the end of the DNA better, so the J call may be wrong. CDR3 length: 11 amino acids. The germline gives CDR1 SQVTM, CDR2 ANQGSEA. The CDR3 loop reads CSVGSNYEQYF. Written as DNA, the CDR3 is TGCAGCGTTGGGTCCAACTACGAGCAGTACTTC.

The chain recombines TRBV6-6 with TRBJ1-2; TRBD1 is a possible D gene (5 bases). Trimming removed 2 bases from V and 8 bases from J, with 12 bases in between. CDR3 length equals 13 residues. From germline, CDR1 is MNHNY and CDR2 SVGAGI (reference sequence). CDR3 nucleotides: TGTGCCAGCAGTTACACTACAGGCAACGGCTACACCTTC. Translating it yields CASSYTTGNGYTF.

For this clonotype: A much larger clone lies a single base off, so this may be a read error. The rearrangement uses TRBV5-1 and TRBJ2-3, with 12 positions matching TRBD2. CDR3 length: 16 amino acids. Germline loops: CDR1 SGHRS, CDR2 YFSETQ. The CDR3 sequence is CTSSSGLAGLTDTQYF. The DNA of the CDR3 is TGCACCAGCAGCTCCGGACTAGCGGGGCTCACAGATACGCAGTATTTT.

The chain uses TRBV10-3 and TRBJ1-5; a weak D match, TRBD1 (6 bases). This CDR3 has 15 residues. Trimming pared 0 bases from V and 4 bases from J, leaving 10 bases between. Germline assignment: CDR1 ENHRY and CDR2 SYGVKD. The CDR3 region is CAISESRTDNQPQHF. CDR3 bases: TGTGCCATCAGTGAGTCGAGGACAGATAATCAGCCCCAGCATTTT.

The rearrangement joins TRBV30 to TRBJ2-5; D not resolved. CDR1 and CDR2 (germline): GTSNPN, SVGIG (reference sequence). V lost 4 bases and J 4 bases, leaving 7 bases between the germline ends. This CDR3 is built from 11 residues. The CDR3 sequence: CAWKVGETQYF. CDR3 DNA sequence: TGTGCCTGGAAAGTGGGAGAGACCCAGTACTTC.

About this clonotype itself: This CDR3 fails to terminate in the conserved phenylalanine or tryptophan, so it likely reflects a read error. This rearrangement joins TRBV6-5 to TRBJ1-1; 8 bases fit TRBD1. The ends lost 2 bases at V and 8 bases at J; junction bases unmatched: 4. The CDR3 covers 13 residues. CDR1 is MNHEY and CDR2 is SVGAGI in the germline V gene. The CDR3 nucleotides are TGTGCCAGCAGTTACAGAGGGACAGGAGAAGCTTTCGTT. Protein sequence: CASSYRGTGEAFV.

There are many counts of this clonotype. This chain joins TRBV18 and TRBJ2-3; TRBD1 is a possible D gene (6 bases). This CDR3 is built from 14 residues. Trimming cost V 2 bases and J 2 bases, with 8 bases left between them. CDR1 KGHSH and CDR2 LQKENI come from the germline V gene. CDR3: CASSPGQPTDTQYF. In DNA, the CDR3 is TGTGCCAGCTCACCAGGACAGCCCACAGATACGCAGTATTTT.

The chain uses TRBV20-1 and TRBJ1-4; D might be TRBD1 (5 bases). Per the germline V gene, CDR1 is DFQATT and CDR2 is SNEGSKA (reference sequence). CDR3 length: 16 amino acids. Trimming pared 6 bases from V and 5 bases from J, leaving 22 bases between. DNA of the CDR3: TGCAGTGCCCCTAGAGGGTTGAACCAGGGAAATGAAAAACTGTTTTTT. Translated: CSAPRGLNQGNEKLFF.

This clonotype occurred many times. The V gene is TRBV4-1, the J gene TRBJ2-7; no clear D. V was trimmed by 0 bases and J by 5 bases, leaving 8 bases between them. Looked up from germline, CDR1 is MGHRA and CDR2 is YSYEKL. This CDR3 contains 13 residues. Here the CDR3 reads CASSQDQGHEQYF. CDR3 coding DNA: TGCGCCAGCAGCCAAGACCAAGGCCACGAGCAGTACTTC.

Turning to this clonotype: A much larger clone differs from this one at a single base, so this may be a read error. The genes are TRBV13 and TRBJ2-5; tentatively, D is TRBD2 (5 bases). The V end lost 4 bases, the J end lost 10 bases, and 19 bases lay between the germline ends. The V gene's germline CDR1 is PRHDT and CDR2 FYEKMQ (reference sequence). This CDR3 comprises 14 residues. The CDR3 coding sequence is TGTGCCAGCAGCTCACGTCCTTCCCAGGCGGGCCAGTACTTC. Amino acids: CASSSRPSQAGQYF. The complete variable domain, with remaining parts taken from reference TRBV13 and TRBJ2-5, reads AAGVIQSPRHLIKEKRETATLKCYPIPRHDTVYWYQQGPGQDPQFLISFYEKMQSDKGSIPDRFSAQQFSDYHSELNMSSLELGDSALYFCASSSRPSQAGQYFGPGTRLLVL.

Concerning this clonotype: Possible read error: a much larger clone is one base away. J is TRBJ1-1 and V is TRBV5-1, with a tentative D call TRBD1 (6 bases). CDR1 SGHRS and CDR2 YFSETQ come from the germline V gene. The CDR3 loop spans 15 amino acids. CDR3 loop: CAGSLVPQGNTEAFF. CDR3 nucleotide sequence: TGCGCCGGCAGCTTGGTCCCACAGGGTAACACTGAAGCTTTCTTT.

The chain employs TRBV4-1 and TRBJ2-5, with a weak D call TRBD2 (6 bases). Germline V gives CDR1 MGHRA, CDR2 YSYEKL. V was clipped by 4 bases and J by 0 bases, with 6 bases between them. CDR3 size: 13 residues. CDR3 coding DNA: TGCGCCAGCAGCCGGGACTACCAAGAGACCCAGTACTTC. Protein sequence: CASSRDYQETQYF.

This clonotype was picked up a small number of times. A much larger clone differs by one base, so this may be a read error. The chain combines TRBV6-5 with TRBJ2-1; 11 bases align to TRBD2. Near its end, the DNA agrees better with TRBJ2-7, so the J call may be wrong. The germline V gene has CDR1 MNHEY and CDR2 SVGAGI. CDR3 size: 21 residues. CDR3 nucleotides: TGTGCCAGCAGTTACGGGGCCGGGACTAGCGGAATTGAGAGCTCCTACAATGAGCAGTACTTC. Residues: CASSYGAGTSGIESSYNEQYF.

The rearrangement uses TRBV3-1 and TRBJ2-1; 13 bases fit TRBD2. V was pared by 4 bases and J by 6 bases, with 6 bases of the junction left unmatched. There are 16 residues in the CDR3. CDR1 and CDR2 from the germline V gene are LGHDT and YNNKEL (reference sequence). The CDR3 sequence is CASSPQTSGRTNEQFF. DNA of the CDR3: TGTGCCAGCAGCCCCCAGACTAGCGGGAGGACCAATGAGCAGTTCTTC.

The gene calls are TRBV20-1 and TRBJ2-1, with D perhaps matching TRBD1 or TRBD2 (5 bases each). Judging by the DNA end, TRBJ2-7 fits better; the J call may be wrong. This CDR3 is 13 amino acids long. Germline V lookup: CDR1 DFQATT, CDR2 SNEGSKA (reference sequence). The DNA of the CDR3 is TGCAGTGCTCTGGGACCCTGCTCCTACGAGCAGTACTTC. It is translated as CSALGPCSYEQYF.

This clonotype came up many times. V gene TRBV2 combines with J gene TRBJ2-1; 15 bases fit TRBD2. Germline V lookup: CDR1 SNHLY, CDR2 FYNNEI. With 2 bases clipped from V and 9 bases from J, the junction kept 8 bases outside the gene matches. CDR3 size: 17 residues. CDR3 sequence reads: CASSEYRTSGRVPEQFF. Written as DNA, the CDR3 is TGTGCCAGCAGTGAATATCGGACTAGCGGGAGGGTTCCTGAGCAGTTCTTC. Complete variable domain (other parts from reference TRBV2 and TRBJ2-1): EPEVTQTPSHQVTQMGQEVILRCVPISNHLYFYWYRQILGQKVEFLVSFYNNEISEKSEIFDDQFSVERPDGSNFTLKIRSTKLEDSAMYFCASSEYRTSGRVPEQFFGPGTRLTVL.

This clonotype was seen ten or more times. The V call is TRBV18, the J call TRBJ2-7; D is undetermined. CDR3 length: 14 amino acids. V lost 2 bases, J lost 7 bases, and 15 bases lay in between. Germline loops: CDR1 KGHSH, CDR2 LQKENI. In DNA, the CDR3 is TGTGCCAGCTCACCAGGTGGCAACCCTCGGGAGCAGTACTTC. This translates into CASSPGGNPREQYF.

The chain links TRBV20-1 to TRBJ2-7; 9 nucleotides agree with TRBD2. Germline CDR1 DFQATT, CDR2 SNEGSKA (reference sequence). The CDR3 is 15 residues long. Losses at the gene ends were 0 bases for V and 4 bases for J; bases not matched to a gene: 7. Here the CDR3 DNA reads TGCAGTGCTAGAGATATGGGACTAGCAGGGTACGAGCAGTACTTC. Its protein product is CSARDMGLAGYEQYF.

This clonotype was counted many times. V gene TRBV5-1 combines with J gene TRBJ2-1; 13 bases map to TRBD2. After removal of 4 bases from V and 9 bases from J, the junction contained 10 bases not matched to a gene. Per germline, CDR1 SGHRS and CDR2 YFSETQ. The CDR3 has 16 amino acids. The CDR3 region has the DNA TGCGCCAGCAGCCCCACCACTAGCGGGGGGGCGGGTGAGCAGTTCTTC. Protein product: CASSPTTSGGAGEQFF.

Many counts were recorded for this clonotype. This chain links TRBV5-1 with TRBJ2-5; TRBD1 agrees at 7 bases. V lost 8 bases to trimming and J lost 4 bases; unmatched junction nucleotides: 11. The CDR3 is 14 amino acids. The germline V gene has CDR1 SGHRS and CDR2 YFSETQ. This chain's CDR3 is CASTDRRFRETQYF. CDR3 coding DNA: TGCGCCAGTACGGACAGGAGGTTCAGAGAGACCCAGTACTTC.

This clonotype was recorded at least ten times. J is TRBJ2-5 and V is TRBV20-1; D might be TRBD1 or TRBD2, each matching 5 bases. V was clipped by 2 bases and J by 5 bases, with 12 bases between them. The CDR3 totals 13 residues. Germline CDR1 and CDR2: DFQATT and SNEGSKA (reference sequence). The CDR3 region has the DNA TGCAGTGCTAGACCTTATGGGGGTGAGACCCAGTACTTC. It codes for CSARPYGGETQYF.

This clonotype was observed many times. CDR3 coding DNA: TGTGCCAGCAGCCAGAGCGGGGTGGGAAACATTCAGTACTTC. As protein: CASSQSGVGNIQYF. The rearrangement links TRBV3-1 to TRBJ2-4; the match to TRBD2 covers 7 bases. This CDR3 spans 14 amino acids. The germline gives CDR1 LGHDT, CDR2 YNNKEL (reference sequence). Trimming at V came to 3 bases and at J to 6 bases, leaving 5 bases not matched to a gene.

This clonotype was counted at least ten times. The chain combines TRBV19 with TRBJ2-3, with TRBD2 as a possible D gene (6 bases). CDR3 length: 15 residues. Germline V gene sequence: CDR1 LNHDA, CDR2 SQIVND (reference sequence). Trimming shortened V by 6 bases and J by 2 bases, and 15 bases separated the two germline ends. This CDR3 is CASRPPGLSTDTQYF. DNA of the CDR3: TGTGCCAGTAGACCCCCGGGACTCTCCACAGATACGCAGTATTTT.

This sequence joins TRBV15 and TRBJ2-5, with a weak D call TRBD2 (5 bases). Trimming shortened V by 3 bases and J by 2 bases, and 16 bases separated the two germline ends. The CDR3 sequence is 16 residues long. Germline V lookup: CDR1 LNHNV, CDR2 YYDKDF (reference sequence). In DNA, the CDR3 is TGTGCCACCAGCAGCTCCTACGGCGGGCTTCAAGAGACCCAGTACTTC. Amino acid sequence: CATSSSYGGLQETQYF.

This clonotype was counted ten times or more. The J gene is TRBJ1-1, the V gene TRBV20-1; 7 positions match TRBD1. The V segment lost 3 bases and the J segment 7 bases; nucleotides outside the gene matches: 5. The CDR3 length is 12 residues. CDR1 and CDR2 (germline): DFQATT, SNEGSKA (reference sequence). CDR3: CSASPQGIEAFF. CDR3 DNA sequence: TGCAGTGCTAGTCCACAGGGGATTGAAGCTTTCTTT.